Presented here are 29 T cell receptor beta chains from one specimen sequenced in a study of T cells in Graves' hyperthyroidism and ophthalmopathy. There were TCR beta CDR3 regions amplified from RNA transcripts. Primed by the HTBI set, a first-round RT-PCR was run on the TCR CDR3. TCRdb redid the calling of the multiplex PCR reads with MiXCR, one entry per CDR3 protein. Of approximately 480,000 distinct CDR3 sequences in the sample, 20% were seen once. The sample was blood. Receptors originate from a man aged 18 to 30 with Graves' hyperthyroidism.

This clonotype was picked up many times. The V gene is TRBV28, the J gene TRBJ2-7; TRBD1 aligns across 7 bases. The length of the CDR3 is 14 residues. The junction had 5 bases not matched to a gene; V was cut back by 4 bases and J by 2 bases. The germline CDR1 and CDR2 sequences are MDHEN and SYDVKM. The CDR3 DNA sequence: TGTGCCAGCAGTTCCCTGGGACAGACCTACGAGCAGTACTTC. It yields the protein CASSSLGQTYEQYF.

V usage is TRBV15 and J usage is TRBJ1-1, with TRBD1 as a possible D gene (5 bases). The CDR3 sequence is 14 residues long. With 0 bases removed from V and 4 bases from J, the gap between germline ends came to 9 bases. CDR1 and CDR2 from the germline V gene are LNHNV and YYDKDF (reference sequence). CDR3 protein: CATSRELGGTEAFF. Here the CDR3 DNA reads TGTGCCACCAGCAGAGAGTTGGGGGGCACTGAAGCTTTCTTT.

This clonotype was recorded many times. The rearrangement joins TRBV12-3 or TRBV12-4 to TRBJ1-2; tentatively, D is TRBD1 (5 bases). V lost 6 bases and J 3 bases, leaving 20 bases between the germline ends. The CDR3 spans 16 residues. The DNA of the CDR3 is TGTGCCAGCAGCCTGAGTTTCGGGGGGGGGGACTATGGCTACACCTTC. Translated, it gives CASSLSFGGGDYGYTF.

In this sample, this clonotype turned up many times. V usage is TRBV20-1 and J usage is TRBJ1-5; tentatively, D is TRBD1 (5 bases). CDR3 length: 16 residues. V lost 3 bases and J lost 0, with 15 bases in between. Per the germline V gene, CDR1 is DFQATT and CDR2 is SNEGSKA (reference sequence). CDR3 protein: CSASPPRTNSNQPQHF. The CDR3 DNA reads TGCAGTGCTAGCCCCCCCCGGACAAATAGCAATCAGCCCCAGCATTTT.

In its sample, this clonotype was seen a few times. This chain links TRBV15 with TRBJ1-1; the D gene is possibly TRBD1 (6 bases). The ends were cut back, 7 bases at V and 1 base at J, with 7 bases in the middle. The germline gives CDR1 LNHNV, CDR2 YYDKDF (reference sequence). This CDR3 spans 12 amino acids. CDR3: CATIGGNTEAFF. CDR3 coding DNA: TGTGCCACCATAGGGGGGAACACTGAAGCTTTCTTT.

This clonotype was counted a few times. The gene calls are TRBV6-1 and TRBJ2-5; D possibly corresponds to TRBD2 (6 bases). V was clipped by 4 bases and J by 5 bases, with 14 bases between them. The CDR3 consists of 14 residues. Germline-derived CDR1 and CDR2 are MNHNS and SASEGT. CDR3 bases: TGTGCCAGCAGTGCCAAACTAGCTTGGGAGACCCAGTACTTC. Protein sequence: CASSAKLAWETQYF.

The table lists this clonotype with many counts. V usage is TRBV4-3 and J usage is TRBJ1-5, with D hard to call. This CDR3 is 15 amino acids long. Germline-derived CDR1 and CDR2 are LGHNA and YSLEER. Trimming stripped 0 bases from V and 5 bases from J, with 11 bases between. This chain's CDR3 is CASSQDPGIDQPQHF. The CDR3 DNA sequence: TGCGCCAGCAGCCAAGATCCGGGGATTGATCAGCCCCAGCATTTT.

This clonotype was seen many times. V and J are TRBV12-3 or TRBV12-4 and TRBJ2-2; D is undetermined. Trimming shortened V by 2 bases and J by 7 bases, and 8 bases separated the two germline ends. The CDR3 covers 13 residues. The CDR3 DNA follows: TGTGCCAGCAGTTTATTGTCTGGCGGGGAGCTGTTTTTT. Translating it yields CASSLLSGGELFF.

J is TRBJ2-5 and V is TRBV7-2, with 8 nucleotides matching TRBD2. CDR1 and CDR2 (germline): SGHTA, FQGNSA. J gave up 7 bases and V 5 bases, and 3 bases lay outside the gene matches. The CDR3 is made up of 12 amino acids. CDR3 residues: CASSPAGGTQYF. As DNA, the CDR3 is TGTGCCAGCAGCCCGGCGGGGGGGACCCAGTACTTC.

The J gene is TRBJ1-5, the V gene TRBV28, with 7 bases that match TRBD1. Trimming cost V 5 bases and J 1 base; bases outside gene matches: 8. From germline, CDR1 is MDHEN and CDR2 SYDVKM. This CDR3 spans 16 amino acids. CDR3 DNA sequence: TGTGCCAGCAGTCTTGGACAGGAAGGGAGCAATCAGCCCCAGCATTTT. The encoded protein is CASSLGQEGSNQPQHF. The full variable domain, completed using reference TRBV28 and TRBJ1-5, is DVKVTQSSRYLVKRTGEKVFLECVQDMDHENMFWYRQDPGLGLRLIYFSYDVKMKEKGDIPEGYSVSREKKERFSLILESASTNQTSMYLCASSLGQEGSNQPQHFGDGTRLSIL.

This clonotype has more than one count but fewer than ten. The rearrangement links TRBV12-5 to TRBJ2-7, with TRBD1 matching over 9 bases. CDR3 length: 20 amino acids. CDR1 LGHNT and CDR2 FRNRAP come from the germline V gene. The ends lost 0 bases at V and 5 bases at J; junction bases unmatched: 20. DNA for the CDR3: TGTGCTAGTGGTTTGGTATTGGGGGGACCGGACAGGGGCTATTCCCACGAGCAGTACTTC. This sequence encodes CASGLVLGGPDRGYSHEQYF.

V gene TRBV6-4 combines with J gene TRBJ2-7, with D maybe TRBD1 (6 bases). Germline loops: CDR1 MRHNA, CDR2 SNTAGT. Trimming cost V 7 bases and J 5 bases, with 15 bases left between them. The CDR3 is made up of 13 amino acids. As DNA, the CDR3 is TGTGCCAGCAACGAGCGCAGGGGCCACGAGCAGTACTTC. This gives the protein CASNERRGHEQYF.

CDR3 nucleotide sequence: TGTGCCAGCAGTTTATCCCTCGGACAGGGGGCGGGAGAGCAGTACTTC. Its translation: CASSLSLGQGAGEQYF. The chain couples TRBV12-3 or TRBV12-4 to TRBJ2-7; 11 nucleotides align to TRBD1. The CDR3 is 16 residues long. The V segment lost 2 bases and the J segment 7 bases; nucleotides outside the gene matches: 10.

Points on this clonotype: The conserved phenylalanine or tryptophan is not found at the CDR3 terminus, so this likely reflects a read error. V is TRBV10-2 and J is TRBJ2-3; possibly TRBD1 for D (6 bases). Per the germline V gene, CDR1 is WSHSY and CDR2 is SAAADI. The CDR3 has 14 amino acids. CDR3 residues: CASNPDRYTDTQYC. The CDR3 nucleotides read TGTGCCAGCAACCCTGACAGGTACACAGATACGCAGTATTGT.

This clonotype came up many times. The J gene is TRBJ1-2, the V gene TRBV15, with unresolved D. The germline V gene encodes CDR1 LNHNV and CDR2 YYDKDF (reference sequence). The CDR3 is made up of 12 amino acids. With 1 base removed from V and 8 bases from J, the gap between germline ends came to 8 bases. The CDR3 DNA follows: TGTGCCACCAGCAGAGTGGGGTTCGGCTACACCTTC. Protein product: CATSRVGFGYTF. The entire variable domain, with the rest obtained from reference TRBV15 and TRBJ1-2, is as follows: DAMVIQNPRYQVTQFGKPVTLSCSQTLNHNVMYWYQQKSSQAPKLLFHYYDKDFNNEADTPDNFQSRRPNTSFCFLDIRSPGLGDTAMYLCATSRVGFGYTFGSGTRLTVV.

At least ten counts were recorded for this clonotype. The gene calls are TRBV5-1 and TRBJ1-1; 10 nucleotides align to TRBD1. The germline gives CDR1 SGHRS, CDR2 YFSETQ. Trimming removed 0 bases from V and 11 bases from J; junction bases left unmatched: 10. The CDR3 length is 15 residues. The CDR3 loop reads CASSLDRDRGPRAFF. The CDR3 nucleotides are TGCGCCAGCAGCTTGGACCGGGACAGGGGACCCCGTGCTTTCTTT. The whole variable domain, filled in from reference TRBV5-1 and TRBJ1-1, reads KAGVTQTPRYLIKTRGQQVTLSCSPISGHRSVSWYQQTPGQGLQFLFEYFSETQRNKGNFPGRFSGRQFSNSRSEMNVSTLELGDSALYLCASSLDRDRGPRAFFGQGTRLTVV.

This clonotype was picked up one time. V is TRBV28 and J is TRBJ2-7, with D uncertain. Germline CDR1 is MDHEN and CDR2 is SYDVKM. The CDR3 has 12 residues. V shed 2 bases and J shed 6 bases, with 8 bases lying between them. The CDR3 DNA reads as TGTGCCAGCAGTTTAACTCCTCGCGAGCAGTACTTC. Translating gives CASSLTPREQYF.

CDR3 sequence: CASRPGTGYNQPQHF. The CDR3 DNA reads TGTGCCAGCAGACCCGGGACAGGGTACAATCAGCCCCAGCATTTT. This rearrangement joins TRBV27 to TRBJ1-5; 9 nucleotides line up with TRBD1. Trimming at V came to 6 bases and at J to 3 bases, leaving 6 bases not matched to a gene. This CDR3 contains 15 residues. Germline CDR1 reads MNHEY; CDR2 reads SMNVEV (reference sequence).

This clonotype showed up just a few times. The chain has TRBV6-5 and TRBJ1-1, with no clear D. The CDR3 spans 15 residues. Germline V gives CDR1 MNHEY, CDR2 SVGAGI. Trimming took off 3 bases at V and 0 bases at J, with 11 bases between the two ends. CDR3 DNA sequence: TGTGCCAGCAGTTATGGAGGCGCGTTGAACACTGAAGCTTTCTTT. Encoded protein: CASSYGGALNTEAFF.

There are many counts of this clonotype. CDR3 sequence reads: CASSEAVGALNTEAFF. CDR3 nucleotides: TGTGCCAGCAGTGAGGCGGTGGGGGCTTTGAACACTGAAGCTTTCTTT. The rearrangement joins TRBV6-1 to TRBJ1-1, with D perhaps matching TRBD1 (6 bases). The germline gives CDR1 MNHNS, CDR2 SASEGT. The CDR3 totals 16 residues. The V end was cut by 3 bases, the J end by 0 bases, with 14 bases between.

This clonotype was picked up a small number of times. The chain carries TRBV12-3 or TRBV12-4 and TRBJ2-5; D gene ambiguous. Trimming cost V 3 bases and J 4 bases, with 12 bases left between them. The CDR3 has 14 amino acids. CDR3 nucleotides: TGTGCCAGCAGTTTCAACTACCGGATAGAGACCCAGTACTTC. Translated, it gives CASSFNYRIETQYF.

This clonotype was detected ten times or more. The chain employs TRBV5-1 and TRBJ2-7, with D possibly being TRBD1 or TRBD2 (6 bases each). Germline V lookup: CDR1 SGHRS, CDR2 YFSETQ. V lost 7 bases to trimming and J lost 3 bases, with 14 bases between them. This CDR3 spans 13 amino acids. CDR3 nucleotide sequence: TGCGCCAGCGGAGACAGGCGGGGCTACGAGCAGTACTTC. Translating it yields CASGDRRGYEQYF.

CDR3: CASSSGQLSNQPQHF. The CDR3 DNA is TGTGCCAGCAGCTCGGGACAGCTTAGCAATCAGCCCCAGCATTTT. The gene calls are TRBV6-2 or TRBV6-3 and TRBJ1-5; 7 bases are a match to TRBD1. CDR3 length: 15 amino acids. CDR1 and CDR2 from the germline V gene are MNHEY and SVGEGT. Unmatched junction bases numbered 5, after V lost 6 bases and J lost 0 bases.

This clonotype was seen more than once but under ten times. The chain uses TRBV5-8 and TRBJ1-2; 8 nucleotides agree with TRBD1. Germline V gene lookup returns CDR1 SGHTS and CDR2 YDEGEE. This CDR3 is built from 13 residues. The CDR3 DNA reads as TGTGCAGACCGGGACAGGAAGTCCTATGGCTACACCTTC. Its translation is CADRDRKSYGYTF. Full variable domain (remainder filled in from reference TRBV5-8 and TRBJ1-2): EAGVTQSPTHLIKTRGQQATLRCSPISGHTSVYWYQQALGLGLQFLLWYDEGEERNRGNFPPRFSGRQFPNYSSELNVNALELEDSALYLCADRDRKSYGYTFGSGTRLTVV.

CDR3: CASWGPGGYTF. Written as DNA, the CDR3 is TGTGCCAGCTGGGGTCCCGGAGGCTACACCTTC. This chain uses TRBV6-1 with TRBJ1-2; D is undetermined. The CDR3 is 11 amino acids. Trimming left V 8 bases short and J 8 bases short, with 12 bases between. Germline V lookup: CDR1 MNHNS, CDR2 SASEGT.

This clonotype has more than one count but fewer than ten. This sequence joins TRBV6-1 and TRBJ1-1, with D hard to call. V gave up 7 bases and J gave up 1 base, with 10 bases separating them. In germline, CDR1 is MNHNS, CDR2 SASEGT. The CDR3 runs to 13 residues. CDR3 coding DNA: TGTGCCAGCATTCGGCAGGCGAACACTGAAGCTTTCTTT. It encodes CASIRQANTEAFF.

This clonotype was seen many times. The CDR3 bases are TGTGCCAGCAGTGCTCTAAGAGGGACAGGGGGATATAGCAATCAGCCCCAGCATTTT. Translating it yields CASSALRGTGGYSNQPQHF. This chain joins TRBV6-4 and TRBJ1-5, with 11 bases identical to TRBD1. The length of the CDR3 is 19 residues. Germline CDR1 is MRHNA and CDR2 is SNTAGT. J lost 0 bases, V lost 4 bases, and 11 bases had no gene match.

This chain links TRBV7-2 with TRBJ2-5, with TRBD2 matching over 12 bases. CDR3 size: 13 residues. V gave up 10 bases and J gave up 5 bases; unmatched junction bases: 5. CDR1 is SGHTA and CDR2 is FQGNSA in the germline V gene. Here the CDR3 DNA reads TGTGCCAACAGACTAGCGGGGGAGGAGACCCAGTACTTC. It encodes CANRLAGEETQYF.

This chain joins TRBV6-1 and TRBJ1-1; D gene unclear. Germline values: CDR1 MNHNS, CDR2 SASEGT. CDR3 length: 12 residues. V dropped 8 bases and J dropped 7 bases, with 14 bases sitting between them. The CDR3 protein is CASLIRMDEAFF. The DNA of the CDR3 is TGTGCCAGCCTGATACGCATGGATGAAGCTTTCTTT.